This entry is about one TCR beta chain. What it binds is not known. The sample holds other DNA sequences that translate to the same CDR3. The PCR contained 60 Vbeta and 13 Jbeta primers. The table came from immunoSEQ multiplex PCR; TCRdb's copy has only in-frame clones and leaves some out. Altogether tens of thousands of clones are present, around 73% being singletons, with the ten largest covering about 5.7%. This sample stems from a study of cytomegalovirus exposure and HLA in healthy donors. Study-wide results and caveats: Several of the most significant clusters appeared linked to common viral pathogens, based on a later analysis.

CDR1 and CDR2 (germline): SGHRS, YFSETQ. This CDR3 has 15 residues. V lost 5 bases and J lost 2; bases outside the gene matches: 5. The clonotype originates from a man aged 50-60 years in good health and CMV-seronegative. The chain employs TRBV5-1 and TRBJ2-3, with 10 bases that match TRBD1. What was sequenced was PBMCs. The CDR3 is CASRLGQGFTDTQYF. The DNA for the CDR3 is TGCGCCAGCAGACTGGGACAGGGGTTCACAGATACGCAGTATTTT.